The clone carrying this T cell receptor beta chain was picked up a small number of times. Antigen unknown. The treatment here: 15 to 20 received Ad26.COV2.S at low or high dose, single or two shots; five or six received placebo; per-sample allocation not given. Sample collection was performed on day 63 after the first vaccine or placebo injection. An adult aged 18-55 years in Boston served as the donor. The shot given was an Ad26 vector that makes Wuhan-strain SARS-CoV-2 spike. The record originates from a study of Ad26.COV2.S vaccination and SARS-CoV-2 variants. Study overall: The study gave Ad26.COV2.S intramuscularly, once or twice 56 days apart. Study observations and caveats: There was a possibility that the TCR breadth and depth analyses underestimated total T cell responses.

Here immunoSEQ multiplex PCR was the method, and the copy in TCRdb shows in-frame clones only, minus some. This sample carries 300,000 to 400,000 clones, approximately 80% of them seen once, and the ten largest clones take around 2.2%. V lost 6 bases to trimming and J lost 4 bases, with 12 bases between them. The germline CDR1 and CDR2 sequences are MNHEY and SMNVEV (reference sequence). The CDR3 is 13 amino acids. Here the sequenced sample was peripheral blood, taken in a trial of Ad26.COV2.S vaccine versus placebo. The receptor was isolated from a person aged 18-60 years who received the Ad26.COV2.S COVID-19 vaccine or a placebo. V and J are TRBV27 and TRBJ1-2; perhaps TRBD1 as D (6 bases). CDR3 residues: CASRTTGSYGYTF. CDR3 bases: TGTGCCAGCAGGACGACAGGCTCCTATGGCTACACCTTC.